This TCR beta chain derives from a study of tumor-infiltrating lymphocytes in primary liver carcinoma. Study at large: Stage T1-T3 N0M0 and a size of about 4.2 to 10 cm characterized the tumors.

Production of TCR beta cDNA used roughly 500 ng total RNA together with a constant-region primer. Slightly modified ARM-PCR with three nested multiplex PCR rounds yielded TCR beta libraries. Researchers ran the first two PCR rounds for roughly 11 cycles each with TRBV1-TRBV30 forward primers and a C-beta reverse primer. TCRdb fed the multiplex PCR reads into MiXCR, producing one record per CDR3 protein. The table shows around 35,000 distinct CDR3 sequences, with around 75% occurring only once. V was pared by 7 bases and J by 6 bases, with 14 bases between. The CDR3 length is 13 residues. Germline V gives CDR1 MNHNS, CDR2 SASEGT. This clonotype came up many times. The roughly 17-32 mg bulk tissue piece was not sorted before simultaneous RNA and DNA extraction. Surgery removed the patients' primary liver carcinoma.

The TCR sequence derives from a man aged 40-49 years with primary liver carcinoma and hepatitis B virus infection. V is TRBV6-1 and J is TRBJ2-3; a weak D match, TRBD2 (7 bases). The sample comprised tumor-adjacent normal liver tissue. Here the CDR3 reads CASNKGGMDTQYF. The CDR3 region has the DNA TGTGCCAGCAACAAGGGGGGGATGGATACGCAGTATTTT.